The next 29 T cell receptor beta chains were all read from a single sample in a study of blood T cell repertoires in COVID-19. Profiling relied on immunoSEQ multiplex PCR, and the TCRdb table lists in-frame clones only, not all of them. Among approximately 62,000 clones listed, approximately 90% were seen once. Specimen: peripheral blood. The receptors come from a man aged 60 to 69 with acute or convalescent COVID-19.

V and J are TRBV4-3 and TRBJ2-7; TRBD2 aligns across 9 bases. The V gene's germline CDR1 is LGHNA and CDR2 YSLEER. V gave up 1 base and J gave up 3 bases; unmatched junction bases: 7. This CDR3 contains 16 residues. CDR3 sequence: CASSQVRASGDYEQYF. The CDR3 nucleotides are TGCGCCAGCAGCCAAGTTAGGGCTAGCGGGGACTACGAGCAGTACTTC.

The rearrangement uses TRBV4-2 and TRBJ2-1; possible D gene TRBD2, 5 bases. CDR3 length equals 13 residues. V was trimmed by 2 bases and J by 7 bases, leaving 9 bases between them. Germline values: CDR1 LGHNA, CDR2 YNFKEQ. CDR3 nucleotide sequence: TGTGCCAGCAGCCAACTACTAGGTAATGAGCAGTTCTTC. Its translation: CASSQLLGNEQFF.

The chain employs TRBV4-1 and TRBJ2-3, with D tentatively TRBD2 (6 bases). The CDR3 extends over 16 amino acids. The germline V and J ends were trimmed by 1 base and 2 bases, with 13 bases remaining between them. CDR1 MGHRA and CDR2 YSYEKL come from the germline V gene. CDR3 DNA: TGCGCCAGCAGCCAAGCCGGGACTGCATTCACAGATACGCAGTATTTT. Amino acid sequence: CASSQAGTAFTDTQYF.

The gene calls are TRBV9 and TRBJ2-3, with TRBD2 matching over 10 bases. The CDR3 extends over 14 amino acids. Germline V gene data show CDR1 as SGDLS and CDR2 as YYNGEE. V shed 3 bases, J shed 4 bases, and the junction held 2 bases outside the gene matches. The CDR3 sequence is CASSAGLAADTQYF. In DNA, the CDR3 is TGTGCCAGCAGCGCAGGACTAGCGGCAGATACGCAGTATTTT.

This rearrangement joins TRBV9 to TRBJ1-2; weak D call: TRBD1 (5 bases). CDR1 is SGDLS and CDR2 is YYNGEE in the germline V gene. V lost 0 bases to trimming and J lost 2 bases, with 8 bases between them. This CDR3 comprises 14 residues. CDR3 nucleotide sequence: TGTGCCAGCAGCGTAGGGGGCTTGAACTATGGCTACACCTTC. This translates into CASSVGGLNYGYTF.

The V and J genes are TRBV4-2 and TRBJ2-7; a weak D match, TRBD2 (6 bases). CDR3 length: 15 residues. Germline lookup yields CDR1 LGHNA and CDR2 YNFKEQ. Trimming stripped 0 bases from V and 5 bases from J, with 14 bases between. This CDR3 is CASSQDERAGDEQYF. The CDR3 coding sequence is TGTGCCAGCAGCCAAGATGAGCGGGCTGGGGACGAGCAGTACTTC.

With regard to this clone: One end of the junction varies from germline; a read error may be responsible. The chain links TRBV7-7 to TRBJ2-1; perhaps TRBD2 as D (6 bases). Germline CDR1 SSHAT, CDR2 FNYEAQ (reference sequence). This CDR3 is 15 amino acids long. DNA of the CDR3: TGTGCTAGCAGCCTACTTGTCGGGGGTTCCAATGAGCAGTTCTTC. Translation: CASSLLVGGSNEQFF.

The CDR3 spells CASSMAETPGNTIYF. The CDR3 DNA follows: TGTGCCAGTAGTATGGCCGAGACACCTGGAAACACCATATATTTT. The chain recombines TRBV19 with TRBJ1-3; D ambiguous. V shed 3 bases and J shed 2 bases, with 11 bases lying between them. The CDR3 sequence is 15 residues long. The germline CDR1 and CDR2 sequences are LNHDA and SQIVND (reference sequence).

The CDR3 protein is CASSSYRGGLAGELFF. DNA of the CDR3: TGTGCCAGCAGCTCTTACCGGGGGGGCCTCGCCGGGGAGCTGTTTTTT. The chain employs TRBV5-5 and TRBJ2-2; the match to TRBD2 covers 8 bases. Germline CDR1 and CDR2: SGHKS and YYEKEE (reference sequence). The V and J ends lost 3 bases and 6 bases, in that order; junction bases with no gene match: 10. The length of the CDR3 is 16 residues.

This sequence joins TRBV10-1 and TRBJ2-1; D call uncertain. Trimming took 7 bases from V and 15 from J, leaving 13 bases between them. There are 10 residues in the CDR3. CDR1 and CDR2 from the germline V gene are WNHNN and SYGVQD (reference sequence). The CDR3 DNA reads as TGCGCCAGCACCCCAGGCGAGTTGTTCTTC. It codes for CASTPGELFF.

This clone was detected once. The V and J genes are TRBV19 and TRBJ1-4; D unresolved. V shed 2 bases and J shed 0 bases, with 7 bases lying between them. The CDR3 extends over 15 amino acids. The germline gives CDR1 LNHDA, CDR2 SQIVND (reference sequence). The CDR3 protein is CASSIQSATNEKLFF. CDR3 DNA: TGTGCCAGTAGTATACAGTCTGCAACTAATGAAAAACTGTTTTTT.

The V and J genes are TRBV5-4 and TRBJ1-4; the D gene is possibly TRBD1 (5 bases). There are 15 residues in the CDR3. The germline V and J ends were trimmed by 1 base and 6 bases, with 13 bases remaining between them. Germline lookup yields CDR1 SGHNT and CDR2 YYREEE (reference sequence). The CDR3 protein is CASSLQSGLDEKLFF. The DNA for the CDR3 is TGTGCCAGCAGCTTGCAGTCAGGGTTGGATGAAAAACTGTTTTTT.

V usage is TRBV6-5 and J usage is TRBJ2-2; 7 nucleotides match TRBD1. CDR1 MNHEY and CDR2 SVGAGI come from the germline V gene. The junction had 7 bases not matched to a gene; V was cut back by 5 bases and J by 7 bases. The CDR3 has 14 residues. The CDR3 protein is CASSKGQFDGELFF. The CDR3 DNA follows: TGTGCCAGCAGTAAGGGACAGTTCGACGGGGAGCTGTTTTTT.

This sequence joins TRBV5-1 and TRBJ1-5; 7 nucleotides line up with TRBD1. J gave up 7 bases and V 1 base, and 5 bases lay outside the gene matches. The CDR3 runs 14 residues. Germline CDR1 is SGHRS and CDR2 is YFSETQ. In DNA form, the CDR3 reads TGCGCCAGCAGCTTGTCGGCAGGGGGACAGCCCCAGCATTTT. Translated: CASSLSAGGQPQHF.

V usage is TRBV29-1 and J usage is TRBJ2-2, with D possibly being TRBD1 (5 bases). This CDR3 has 13 residues. The germline gives CDR1 SQVTM, CDR2 ANQGSEA. Trimming removed 5 bases from V and 1 base from J, with 8 bases in between. Written as DNA, the CDR3 is TGCAGCGTTAGGGGCGGGAACACCGGGGAGCTGTTTTTT. Amino acids: CSVRGGNTGELFF.

The chain has TRBV10-3 and TRBJ1-2; TRBD1 matches at 11 bases. The germline V gene encodes CDR1 ENHRY and CDR2 SYGVKD. With 2 bases clipped from V and 7 bases from J, the junction kept 6 bases outside the gene matches. This CDR3 region has 15 residues. The chain's CDR3 is CAISEGQGAERGYTF. CDR3 in DNA: TGTGCCATCAGTGAGGGACAGGGGGCGGAACGTGGCTACACCTTC.

This chain uses TRBV6-5 with TRBJ2-5; 7 bases align to TRBD2. In germline, CDR1 is MNHEY, CDR2 SVGAGI. CDR3 size: 14 residues. V shed 6 bases, J shed 1 base, and the junction held 5 bases outside the gene matches. The chain's CDR3 is CASSDPGGQETQYF. In DNA, the CDR3 is TGTGCCAGCAGCGACCCGGGGGGCCAAGAGACCCAGTACTTC.

V and J are TRBV30 and TRBJ1-1, with 7 bases fitting TRBD1. CDR3 length: 15 residues. The V gene's germline CDR1 is GTSNPN and CDR2 SVGIG (reference sequence). V shed 0 bases, J shed 3 bases, and the junction held 7 bases outside the gene matches. CDR3 in DNA: TGTGCCTGGAGTGTTGGTAGGGGGCTGTACACTGAAGCTTTCTTT. It encodes CAWSVGRGLYTEAFF. Full variable domain (outside the CDR3, taken from reference TRBV30 and TRBJ1-1): SQTIHQWPATLVQPVGSPLSLECTVEGTSNPNLYWYRQAAGRGLQLLFYSVGIGQISSEVPQNLSASRPQDRQFILSSKKLLLSDSGFYLCAWSVGRGLYTEAFFGQGTRLTVV.

In its sample, this clone was seen a few times. The rearrangement uses TRBV11-3 and TRBJ2-1; D is perhaps TRBD2 (5 bases). Trimming stripped 5 bases from V and 0 bases from J, with 20 bases between. CDR3 length: 18 residues. CDR1 and CDR2 (germline): SGHNT, YENEEA. The CDR3 DNA follows: TGTGCCAGCAGCCCCATTGCGAGCGGCGCCAGCTCCTACAATGAGCAGTTCTTC. The encoded protein is CASSPIASGASSYNEQFF.

The chain couples TRBV27 to TRBJ1-5; D is undetermined. Germline V gives CDR1 MNHEY, CDR2 SMNVEV (reference sequence). This CDR3 comprises 12 residues. Trimming removed 3 bases from V and 5 bases from J, with 5 bases in between. DNA of the CDR3: TGTGCCAGCAGTTTTGTAGATCAGCCCCAGCATTTT. This gives the protein CASSFVDQPQHF.

The chain has TRBV27 and TRBJ2-7; 12 bases align to TRBD2. This CDR3 is built from 16 residues. V trimming: 6 bases; J trimming: 1 base; junction bases outside the gene matches: 7. The germline gives CDR1 MNHEY, CDR2 SMNVEV (reference sequence). CDR3 sequence (DNA): TGTGCCAGCAGCTATTCTAGCGGGAGGGTTTCCTACGAGCAGTACTTC. Translated: CASSYSSGRVSYEQYF.

This chain connects TRBV18 to TRBJ2-7, with 10 bases identical to TRBD2. Germline CDR1 is KGHSH and CDR2 is LQKENI. V shed 0 bases, J shed 2 bases, and the junction held 1 base outside the gene matches. The CDR3 is made up of 15 amino acids. CDR3: CASSPPLAGAYEQYF. CDR3 DNA: TGTGCCAGCTCACCACCGCTAGCGGGGGCCTACGAGCAGTACTTC. Supplemented by reference TRBV18 and TRBJ2-7, the full variable domain reads NAGVMQNPRHLVRRRGQEARLRCSPMKGHSHVYWYRQLPEEGLKFMVYLQKENIIDESGMPKERFSAEFPKEGPSILRIQQVVRGDSAAYFCASSPPLAGAYEQYFGPGTRLTVT.

This chain links TRBV6-2 or TRBV6-3 with TRBJ1-4, with D possibly matching TRBD1 (5 bases). Germline CDR1 MNHEY, CDR2 SVGEGT. Trimming took off 4 bases at V and 3 bases at J, with 12 bases between the two ends. The CDR3 covers 15 residues. This chain's CDR3 is CASSLFLGANEKLFF. The CDR3 DNA follows: TGTGCCAGCAGTTTGTTTCTAGGGGCTAATGAAAAACTGTTTTTT.

J is TRBJ2-7 and V is TRBV6-2 or TRBV6-3; D is undetermined. Trimming removed 0 bases from V and 0 bases from J, with 9 bases in between. Germline V lookup: CDR1 MNHEY, CDR2 SVGEGT. CDR3 length: 15 amino acids. The CDR3 protein is CASSYSSRLSYEQYF. For the CDR3, the DNA is TGTGCCAGCAGTTACTCTTCGCGGCTCTCCTACGAGCAGTACTTC.

The chain has TRBV28 and TRBJ1-2, with TRBD1 as a possible D gene (5 bases). The CDR3 spans 14 residues. Germline V gene data show CDR1 as MDHEN and CDR2 as SYDVKM. The V and J ends lost 7 bases and 4 bases respectively, with 16 bases between them. The CDR3 loop reads CASTLRAGVYGYTF. CDR3 sequence (DNA): TGTGCCAGCACCCTCAGGGCCGGAGTCTATGGCTACACCTTC.

The V and J genes are TRBV7-3 and TRBJ2-5; D might be TRBD2 (6 bases). The CDR3 is 15 amino acids. The germline V gene encodes CDR1 SGHTA and CDR2 FQGTGA. Trimming pared 2 bases from V and 2 bases from J, leaving 12 bases between. Written as DNA, the CDR3 is TGTGCCAGCAGCTTAGACCGGGGACTGCAAGAGACCCAGTACTTC. Protein sequence: CASSLDRGLQETQYF.

The chain links TRBV5-1 to TRBJ2-3, with 8 bases fitting TRBD2. Germline values: CDR1 SGHRS, CDR2 YFSETQ. Trimming at V came to 4 bases and at J to 2 bases, leaving 12 bases not matched to a gene. CDR3 length: 17 residues. CDR3 nucleotide sequence: TGCGCCAGCAGCCTGTCTGTGGGAGCGGGGGACACAGATACGCAGTATTTT. Encoded protein: CASSLSVGAGDTDTQYF. Looking up the rest from reference TRBV5-1 and TRBJ2-3 gives the full variable domain: KAGVTQTPRYLIKTRGQQVTLSCSPISGHRSVSWYQQTPGQGLQFLFEYFSETQRNKGNFPGRFSGRQFSNSRSEMNVSTLELGDSALYLCASSLSVGAGDTDTQYFGPGTRLTVL.

The genes are TRBV11-3 and TRBJ2-7; D might be TRBD2 (6 bases). This CDR3 comprises 14 residues. The V gene lost 8 bases and the J gene lost 2 bases, with 16 bases spanning the gap. Germline CDR1 SGHNT, CDR2 YENEEA. Written as DNA, the CDR3 is TGTGCCAGCGGCCACGGGACTCAAACCTACGAGCAGTACTTC. Its protein product is CASGHGTQTYEQYF.

In its sample, this clone was seen once. The gene calls are TRBV6-6 and TRBJ1-4; 7 bases fit TRBD1. V shed 4 bases, J shed 8 bases, and the junction held 10 bases outside the gene matches. The CDR3 spans 15 residues. Germline CDR1 reads MNHNY; CDR2 reads SVGAGI (reference sequence). CDR3 sequence reads: CASSFPGTVPEKLFF. The CDR3 DNA follows: TGTGCCAGCAGTTTTCCGGGGACAGTTCCCGAAAAACTGTTTTTT.